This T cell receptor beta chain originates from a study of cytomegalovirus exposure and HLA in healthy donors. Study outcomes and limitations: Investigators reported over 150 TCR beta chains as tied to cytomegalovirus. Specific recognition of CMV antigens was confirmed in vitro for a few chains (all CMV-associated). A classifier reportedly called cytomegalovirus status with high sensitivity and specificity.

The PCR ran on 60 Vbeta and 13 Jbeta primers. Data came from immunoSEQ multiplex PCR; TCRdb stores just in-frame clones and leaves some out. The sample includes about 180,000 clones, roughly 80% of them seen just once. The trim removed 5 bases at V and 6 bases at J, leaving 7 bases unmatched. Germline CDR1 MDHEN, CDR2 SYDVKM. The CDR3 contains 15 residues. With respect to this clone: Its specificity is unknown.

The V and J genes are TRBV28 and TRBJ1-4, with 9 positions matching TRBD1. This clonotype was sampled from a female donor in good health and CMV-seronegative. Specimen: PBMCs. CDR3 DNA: TGTGCCAGCAGTGCAACAGGGGGCTGGGATGAAAAACTGTTTTTT. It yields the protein CASSATGGWDEKLFF.